Listed below are T cell receptor beta chains from one sample, sequenced in a study of blood T cell repertoires in COVID-19. The assay was immunoSEQ multiplex PCR, and TCRdb's table has in-frame clones only and misses some. Of about 240,000 clones listed, 65% to 90% are singletons. The sample comprised peripheral blood. The source of these receptors is a woman between 70 and 85 years old with acute or convalescent COVID-19. CDR3s include the opening cysteine and the closing phenylalanine or tryptophan. A D gene is named only where the DNA matches it firmly. Only some rows state a clone size, as once, few, many or a class for expanded clones.

CDR3 DNA | CDR3 protein | J gene | V gene | clone size | D gene
TGCGCCAGCAGCCAAGATCGGACAGGGATTCAGCCCCAGCATTTT | CASSQDRTGIQPQHF | TRBJ1-5 | TRBV4-3 | NA | TRBD1
TGTGCCAGCAGTTACCTCCAGGTCAACACTGAAGCTTTCTTT | CASSYLQVNTEAFF | TRBJ1-1 | TRBV6-6 | NA | NA
TGTGCCAGTAGTCTCTCGACAGGGGGCGCGTACACCGGGGAGCTGTTTTTT | CASSLSTGGAYTGELFF | TRBJ2-2 | TRBV19 | NA | TRBD1
TGTGCCACCAGTGATTCCGGGACAGGGGACACTGAAGCTTTCTTT | CATSDSGTGDTEAFF | TRBJ1-1 | TRBV24-1 | once | TRBD1
TGTGCCAGCAGCAGGGGGCTGATGGCACCCCTCCACTTT | CASSRGLMAPLHF | TRBJ1-6 | TRBV5-8 | NA | TRBD1
TGTGCCAGTAGTCTCCAGGGTAGGAACACTCAGCCCCAGCATTTT | CASSLQGRNTQPQHF | TRBJ1-5 | TRBV19 | few | NA
TGTGCCAGTAGCCCGGGACAGCGGAACACTGAAGCTTTCTTT | CASSPGQRNTEAFF | TRBJ1-1 | TRBV19 | NA | TRBD1
TGTGCCAGCAGTGCCACAGGGGCAGAGGAGCAGTTCTTC | CASSATGAEEQFF | TRBJ2-1 | TRBV2 | NA | TRBD1
TGTGCCAGCAGCCCTGACAGGGGGAACACTGAAGCTTTCTTT | CASSPDRGNTEAFF | TRBJ1-1 | TRBV7-2 | NA | TRBD1
TGTGCCAGCAGCCTCATGCGGAACACTGAAGCTTTCTTT | CASSLMRNTEAFF | TRBJ1-1 | TRBV14 | NA | NA
TGTGCCAGCAGCCAAGGGGCGCATTCACCCCTCCACTTT | CASSQGAHSPLHF | TRBJ1-6 | TRBV3-1/TRBV3-2 | NA | NA
TGTGCCAGCAGCCAAGATCTACTAGCTGCTAGCACAGATACGCAGTATTTT | CASSQDLLAASTDTQYF | TRBJ2-3 | TRBV3-1/TRBV3-2 | NA | NA
TGTGCCAGCAGCCAAGATCGACTAGCGGGGGGTCCCATCTACGAGCAGTACTTC | CASSQDRLAGGPIYEQYF | TRBJ2-7 | TRBV4-2 | NA | TRBD2
TGTGCCACCAGTGGGGGGCCAAACTATGGCTACACCTTC | CATSGGPNYGYTF | TRBJ1-2 | TRBV24-1 | NA | NA
TGTGCCAGCAGCCCTTCCGGGATTTCCTACAATGAGCAGTTCTTC | CASSPSGISYNEQFF | TRBJ2-1 | TRBV7-2 | few | NA
TGTGCCAGCAGTTTTCCCTCTAGCGGGGGGAGCACAGATACGCAGTATTTT | CASSFPSSGGSTDTQYF | TRBJ2-3 | TRBV28 | NA | TRBD2
TGTGCCAGCAGCCCGCTTGGGAGTTACTACGAGCAGTACTTC | CASSPLGSYYEQYF | TRBJ2-7 | TRBV7-2 | once | NA
TGCGCCAGCAGCCGTGGTTTTTCTAGCGGGGGAGGGACAGATACGCAGTATTTT | CASSRGFSSGGGTDTQYF | TRBJ2-3 | TRBV4-3 | NA | TRBD2
TGTGCCACCGAAGACTTACAGGGGACTAATGAAAAACTGTTTTTT | CATEDLQGTNEKLFF | TRBJ1-4 | TRBV19 | NA | TRBD1
TGTGCCAGCAGCCCTCTTTTGGGCATCACTGAAGCTTTCTTT | CASSPLLGITEAFF | TRBJ1-1 | TRBV4-2 | NA | NA
TGCGCCAGCAGCCTAGGGGACAGGGAACAGTACTTC | CASSLGDREQYF | TRBJ2-7 | TRBV5-1 | NA | TRBD1
TGTGCCACCCGGGACAGGGAACGATACGAGCAGTACTTC | CATRDRERYEQYF | TRBJ2-7 | TRBV6-5 | NA | TRBD1
TGTGCCAGCAGCTTAGACAGGGCGGACGAGCAGTACTTC | CASSLDRADEQYF | TRBJ2-7 | TRBV7-6 | few | NA
TGTGCCAGTAGTCTTCAGTATAATGAAAAACTGTTTTTT | CASSLQYNEKLFF | TRBJ1-4 | TRBV19 | NA | NA
TGCAGCGTTGAAGGGGCGCCGGGGGGAAGCACTGAAGCTTTCTTT | CSVEGAPGGSTEAFF | TRBJ1-1 | TRBV29-1 | NA | NA
TGTGCCAGCAGTGCGCTAGCGGGGGGGCGATCCTACGAGCAGTACTTC | CASSALAGGRSYEQYF | TRBJ2-7 | TRBV28 | NA | TRBD2
TGTGCCAGCAGTGAACGACAGATTTACGAGCAGTACTTC | CASSERQIYEQYF | TRBJ2-7 | TRBV2 | NA | NA
TGCAGTGCGAATCCCGCGCGTGGCTACACCTTC | CSANPARGYTF | TRBJ1-2 | TRBV20-1 | NA | NA
TGCGCCAGCAGCACAGGGGGCACTGAAGCTTTCTTT | CASSTGGTEAFF | TRBJ1-1 | TRBV5-1 | NA | TRBD1
TGTGCCAGCAGCTTTACTTTCCTAGCGGGGTATGAGCAGTTCTTC | CASSFTFLAGYEQFF | TRBJ2-1 | TRBV7-9 | many | TRBD2
TGTGCCAGCAATATCGACAGAATCTCTGGAAACACCATATATTTT | CASNIDRISGNTIYF | TRBJ1-3 | TRBV2 | once | NA
TGTGCCAGTAGCGACAGGGCGAGCACCGGGGAGCTGTTTTTT | CASSDRASTGELFF | TRBJ2-2 | TRBV19 | NA | TRBD1
TGTGCCAGCAGCTCTTTAACGAGCGGGGTCGGTGAGACCCAGTACTTC | CASSSLTSGVGETQYF | TRBJ2-5 | TRBV7-9 | once | TRBD2
TGCGCCAGCAGTCACTCGAGCTCCTACGAGCAGTACTTC | CASSHSSSYEQYF | TRBJ2-7 | TRBV4-3 | few | NA
TGTGCCAGCAGCCGTCCGGGACAGGGTACCTTTGGCTACACCTTC | CASSRPGQGTFGYTF | TRBJ1-2 | TRBV6-5 | NA | TRBD1
TGTGCCAGCAGTTACTCGATCGGTGAGGCTAGCGGGGGCCGTTACGAGCAGTACTTC | CASSYSIGEASGGRYEQYF | TRBJ2-7 | TRBV6-2/TRBV6-3 | NA | TRBD2
TGTGCCAGCAGCCAAGGGCTCTCCAGTCCGTCGAGCAATCAGCCCCAGCATTTT | CASSQGLSSPSSNQPQHF | TRBJ1-5 | TRBV3-1/TRBV3-2 | NA | NA
TGTGCCACCAGTGTTACTAGGGCCTTTAACACCGGGGAGCTGTTTTTT | CATSVTRAFNTGELFF | TRBJ2-2 | TRBV24-1 | NA | NA
TGTGCCAGCAGCTTCCTTGTTGATATCGGTACGCAGTATTTT | CASSFLVDIGTQYF | TRBJ2-3 | TRBV7-8 | once | NA
TGTGCCAGCAGTTCCCCGCCCGGGGTTGAGAACACTGAAGCTTTCTTT | CASSSPPGVENTEAFF | TRBJ1-1 | TRBV28 | NA | NA
TGTGCCAGCAGTGAGAGACAGGGAATCGAGTATAGCAATCAGCCCCAGCATTTT | CASSERQGIEYSNQPQHF | TRBJ1-5 | TRBV6-1 | NA | TRBD1
TGTGCCAGCAGTAACCGGGGCAATCAGCCCCAGCATTTT | CASSNRGNQPQHF | TRBJ1-5 | TRBV6-5 | NA | NA
TGTGCCAGCAGCCAAGATGATAGGGGAAGAAACTATGGCTACACCTTC | CASSQDDRGRNYGYTF | TRBJ1-2 | TRBV4-2 | NA | NA
TGCGCCAGCAGCGACACGGCCTCCTCGGGGGAGCAGTACTTC | CASSDTASSGEQYF | TRBJ2-7 | TRBV5-1 | NA | NA
TGTGCCATCAGCGCCGGGAGGGTGAGTACCTACAATGAGCAGTTCTTC | CAISAGRVSTYNEQFF | TRBJ2-1 | TRBV10-3 | NA | TRBD2
TGTGCCAGCAACCTAGCGGGGGGGTCGAAGTTCTTC | CASNLAGGSKFF | TRBJ2-1 | TRBV2 | few | TRBD2
TGTGCCAGCAGCCAGCCAACACGAGGACAGGGGGCATCTGGAAACACCATATATTTT | CASSQPTRGQGASGNTIYF | TRBJ1-3 | TRBV4-2 | NA | TRBD1
TGTGCCAGCAGCAAAGCGGTACCGGGACAGGGCGTACTACATGGAAATGAGCAGTTCTTC | CASSKAVPGQGVLHGNEQFF | TRBJ2-1 | TRBV21-1 | NA | NA
TGTGCCACCAGTGATTTCTTTCGAGGCGGGGAGCTGTTTTTT | CATSDFFRGGELFF | TRBJ2-2 | TRBV24-1 | NA | NA
TGTGCCAGCTCACCACGGCAGGGAAGCACTGAAGCTTTCTTT | CASSPRQGSTEAFF | TRBJ1-1 | TRBV18 | few | NA
TGTGCCAGTAGTATAGCTGCGGGGAATCAGCCCCAGCATTTT | CASSIAAGNQPQHF | TRBJ1-5 | TRBV19 | NA | NA
TGTGCCAGCAGCTTAGACATAAATGAGCAGTTCTTC | CASSLDINEQFF | TRBJ2-1 | TRBV7-2 | NA | NA
TGTGCCAGCAGCTTGGGGGGACAGGGGTTCACCGGGGAGCTGTTTTTT | CASSLGGQGFTGELFF | TRBJ2-2 | TRBV5-5 | NA | TRBD1
TGCGCCAGCAGCTGGACAGCCAATGAGCAGTTCTTC | CASSWTANEQFF | TRBJ2-1 | TRBV5-1 | NA | NA